The sequence of this T cell receptor (beta chain) was determined in a study of T-cell memory formation after mild COVID-19 (TCRdb year 2021). Context from the whole study: Most TCR sequence clusters were specific to one of the two donors. Two young, previously healthy adult volunteers, one female and one male, were included in the cohort. T-cell clones expanding and contracting after mild COVID-19 in a couple of donors were tracked by longitudinal TCRalpha and TCRbeta repertoire sequencing.

PBMCs were isolated by Ficoll-Paque density gradient centrifugation. The sequencer listed for this sample is Illumina NovaSeq 6000. TCRalpha and TCRbeta cDNA libraries were constructed by 5'RACE with constant-segment primers, with sample barcodes and unique molecular identifiers being introduced. RNA was extracted from every sample with Trizol reagent. The libraries were amplified in two PCR steps, and the second step added a second sample barcode and Illumina TruSeq adapters. Sequencing of libraries was performed on an Illumina NovaSeq with 2 x 150 bp paired-end reads. The authors processed their data as follows. Demultiplexing of reads and collapsing into UMI-guided consensus sequences were performed with migec v1.2.7. Using mixcr v2.1.11, UMI consensuses were aligned to TRA and TRB V and J templates and then assembled into clonotypes. A clonotype was counted as expanded or contracted only if both edgeR and NoisET called the change significant, with noise models trained on biological replicates. edgeR calls used a false discovery rate-adjusted p below 0.01 and a log2 fold-change threshold of 1. As an exploratory analysis of dynamics, max-normalized trajectories of the 1000 most abundant clonotypes were examined by PCA with hierarchical clustering. Separately sequenced CD4+ and CD8+ repertoires were used to assign a CD4 or CD8 phenotype to each responding clone. TCRdb trimmed public reads at Q25 via fastp, called clones via MiXCR and kept in-frame beta chains. Rows are unified per CDR3 protein, each entry keeping the most common DNA and genes. Clone size and V and J calls follow TCRdb, not the original study. A total of about 210,000 distinct CDR3 sequences appear in this sample, under 30% of them only once. The ten largest clones represent roughly an eighth of the sample.

Here is what the overall study found, with its caveats: The study covered only a couple of mild cases, and larger cohorts including severe cases with pre-infection samples were considered necessary. From day 15 to 85, contracting clones showed balanced CD4/CD8 phenotypes, whereas a second wave of clones that expanded from day 15 to 37 leaned towards CD4+. Contracting CD4+ clones turned up mainly in the CM and EM memory subsets, whereas EMRA was where CD8+ clones were enriched. Some responding clones were detected in pre-infection memory, suggesting pre-existing cross-reactive memory T cells joined the SARS-CoV-2 response. SARS-CoV-2 specificity was not confirmed for the second-wave clones peaking on day 37.

As for this clonotype: This clone's antigen is unknown. Base qualities are not at hand, and no much larger clone is one base apart.

Sequencing was performed on PBMCs or a T cell subset sorted from them (not recorded which). The receptor's source is an adult woman who had mild COVID-19 (a few samples of this study predate the infection). The sample titles of this study are shuffled in the database, so cell type and time point are left out; the donor was told from shared clones.

The CDR3 region has the sequence CASSLGFSYNEQFF. The DNA reads as follows: TGTGCCAGCAGCTTAGGATTTAGCTACAATGAGCAGTTCTTC. The chain is encoded by TRBV11-2 joined to TRBJ2-1; no D gene call is confident. From the cysteine through the phenylalanine, the CDR3 covers 14 amino acids. Only CDR3 DNA remains: 42 bases, in frame from the first base. The germline V gene sets CDR1 to SGHAT and CDR2 to FQNNGV. The germline ends are 7 bases apart after V is trimmed by 1 base and J by 3 bases.